The rows below give T cell receptor beta chains drawn from one sample of a study of T cells expressing NK-cell markers. From the 5' RACE reads, TCRdb lists one entry per CDR3 protein and no DNA. In total, the table holds under 200,000 distinct CDR3 sequences. Sequencing input: blood T cells: a sorted CD56 or NKG2C T cell subset, CD4+ or CD8+ T cells, or bulk PBMC T cells (not recorded which). These receptors all come from a woman aged 18-69 years in good health. The CDR3 runs from the conserved cysteine through the conserved F or W.

j_call v_call cdr3_aa
TRBJ2-2 TRBV20-1 CSAYYGGVNTGELFF
TRBJ2-7 TRBV20-1 CSANFPGRGSYEQYF
TRBJ1-1 TRBV12-3/TRBV12-4 CASSPGTVGKEAFF
TRBJ2-3 TRBV12-3/TRBV12-4 CASSLGPRTPDTQYF
TRBJ1-4 TRBV7-2 CASSSRVRGEKLFF
TRBJ1-2 TRBV5-1 CASSLGAVDSGYTF
TRBJ1-2 TRBV2 CASFSPRGASLGYTF
TRBJ1-2 TRBV20-1 CSARDSGSSYGYTF
TRBJ2-7 TRBV25-1 CASSEFESLTYEQYF
TRBJ2-1 TRBV29-1 CSVGQINEQFF
TRBJ1-6 TRBV6-1 CASSEALGEGNSPLHF
TRBJ2-7 TRBV5-1 CASSSTGDGEQYF
TRBJ1-1 TRBV15 CATSARQGGTEAFF
TRBJ2-2 TRBV24-1 CATSDTTGTGVAGELFF
TRBJ1-5 TRBV3-1 CASSQDSRGGNQPQHF
TRBJ1-2 TRBV7-9 CASSKDRGYYGYTF